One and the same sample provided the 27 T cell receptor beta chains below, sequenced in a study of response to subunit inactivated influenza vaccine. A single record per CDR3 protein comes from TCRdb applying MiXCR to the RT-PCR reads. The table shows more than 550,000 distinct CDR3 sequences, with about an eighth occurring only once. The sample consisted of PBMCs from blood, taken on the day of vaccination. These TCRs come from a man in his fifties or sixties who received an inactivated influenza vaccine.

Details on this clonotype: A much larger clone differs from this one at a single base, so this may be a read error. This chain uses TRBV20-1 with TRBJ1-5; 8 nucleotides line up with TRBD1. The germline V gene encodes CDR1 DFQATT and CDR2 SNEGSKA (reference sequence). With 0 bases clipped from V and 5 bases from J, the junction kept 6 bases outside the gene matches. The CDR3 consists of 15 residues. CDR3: CSARDSAQGDQPQHF. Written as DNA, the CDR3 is TGCAGTGCTAGAGATAGTGCACAGGGGGATCAGCCCCAGCATTTT.

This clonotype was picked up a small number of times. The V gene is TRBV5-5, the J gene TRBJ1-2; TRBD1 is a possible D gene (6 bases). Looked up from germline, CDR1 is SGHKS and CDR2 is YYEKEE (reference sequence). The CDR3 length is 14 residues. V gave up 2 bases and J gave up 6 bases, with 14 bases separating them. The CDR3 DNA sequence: TGTGCCAGCAGCTTTGTTCCGGGGGCGAATGGCTACACCTTC. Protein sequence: CASSFVPGANGYTF.

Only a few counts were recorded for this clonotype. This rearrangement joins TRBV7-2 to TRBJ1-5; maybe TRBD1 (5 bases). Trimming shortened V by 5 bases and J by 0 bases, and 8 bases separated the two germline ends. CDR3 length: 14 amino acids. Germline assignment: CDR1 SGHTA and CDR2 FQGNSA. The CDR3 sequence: CASSGTYSNQPQHF. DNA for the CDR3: TGTGCCAGCAGCGGGACTTATAGCAATCAGCCCCAGCATTTT.

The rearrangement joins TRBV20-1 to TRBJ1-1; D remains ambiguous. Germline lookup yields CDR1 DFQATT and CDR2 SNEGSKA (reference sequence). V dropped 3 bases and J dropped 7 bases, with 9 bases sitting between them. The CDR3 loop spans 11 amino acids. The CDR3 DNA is TGCAGTGCTAGTCAACCAGTTGAAGCTTTCTTT. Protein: CSASQPVEAFF.

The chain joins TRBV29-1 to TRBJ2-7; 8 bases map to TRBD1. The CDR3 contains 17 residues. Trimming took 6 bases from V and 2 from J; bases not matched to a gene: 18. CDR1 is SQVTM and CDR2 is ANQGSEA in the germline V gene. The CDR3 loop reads CSVKWRQRQGLAYEQYF. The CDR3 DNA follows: TGCAGCGTCAAATGGCGCCAAAGACAGGGGCTGGCCTACGAGCAGTACTTC.

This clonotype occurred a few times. The CDR3 DNA reads TGCAGCGTTGTAGGCGCACAGGGAGGGACAGATACGCAGTATTTT. This encodes CSVVGAQGGTDTQYF. This chain links TRBV29-1 with TRBJ2-3; tentative D call: TRBD2 (7 bases). V shed 4 bases and J shed 3 bases, with 17 bases lying between them. The CDR3 totals 15 residues. From germline, CDR1 is SQVTM and CDR2 ANQGSEA.

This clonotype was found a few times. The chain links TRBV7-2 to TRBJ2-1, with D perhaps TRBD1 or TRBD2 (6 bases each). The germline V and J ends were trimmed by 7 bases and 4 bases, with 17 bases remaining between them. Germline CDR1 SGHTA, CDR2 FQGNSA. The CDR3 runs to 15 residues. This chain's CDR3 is CASKEARGQYNEQFF. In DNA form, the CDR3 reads TGTGCCAGCAAAGAAGCCCGGGGGCAATACAATGAGCAGTTCTTC.

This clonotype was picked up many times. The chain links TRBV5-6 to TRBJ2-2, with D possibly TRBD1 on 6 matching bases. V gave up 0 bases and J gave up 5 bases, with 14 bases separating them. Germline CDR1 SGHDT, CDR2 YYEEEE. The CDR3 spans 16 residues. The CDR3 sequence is CASSLDRDLLTGELFF. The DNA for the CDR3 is TGTGCCAGCAGCTTGGACAGGGACCTTCTAACCGGGGAGCTGTTTTTT.

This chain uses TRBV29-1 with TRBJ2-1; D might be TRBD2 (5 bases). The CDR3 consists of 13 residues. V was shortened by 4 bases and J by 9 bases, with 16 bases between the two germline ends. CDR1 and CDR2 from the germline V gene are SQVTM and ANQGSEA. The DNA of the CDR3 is TGCAGCGTTGGGGTAGCGAGAGATATTGAGCAGTTCTTC. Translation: CSVGVARDIEQFF.

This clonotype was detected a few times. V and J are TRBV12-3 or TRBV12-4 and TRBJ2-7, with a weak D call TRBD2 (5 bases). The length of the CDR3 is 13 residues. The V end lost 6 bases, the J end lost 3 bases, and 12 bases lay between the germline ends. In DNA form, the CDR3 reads TGTGCCAGCAGGACCACGGGGTACTACGAGCAGTACTTC. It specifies CASRTTGYYEQYF.

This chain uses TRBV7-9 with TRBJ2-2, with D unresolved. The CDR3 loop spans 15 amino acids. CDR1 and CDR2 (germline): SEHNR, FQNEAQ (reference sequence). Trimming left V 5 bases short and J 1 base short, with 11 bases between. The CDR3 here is CASSRLALNTGELFF. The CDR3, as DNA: TGTGCCAGCAGCAGATTGGCCCTGAACACCGGGGAGCTGTTTTTT. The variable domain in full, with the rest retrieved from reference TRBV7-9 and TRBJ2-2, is DTGVSQNPRHKITKRGQNVTFRCDPISEHNRLYWYRQTLGQGPEFLTYFQNEAQLEKSRLLSDRFSAERPKGSFSTLEIQRTEQGDSAMYLCASSRLALNTGELFFGEGSRLTVL.

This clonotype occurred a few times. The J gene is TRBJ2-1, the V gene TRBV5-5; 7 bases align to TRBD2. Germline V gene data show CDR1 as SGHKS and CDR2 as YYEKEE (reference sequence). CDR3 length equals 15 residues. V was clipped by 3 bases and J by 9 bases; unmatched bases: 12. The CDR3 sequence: CASSWQGVASGEQFF. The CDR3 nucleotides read TGTGCCAGCAGCTGGCAGGGAGTGGCTAGCGGTGAGCAGTTCTTC. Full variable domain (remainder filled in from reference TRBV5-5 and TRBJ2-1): DAGVTQSPTHLIKTRGQQVTLRCSPISGHKSVSWYQQVLGQGPQFIFQYYEKEERGRGNFPDRFSARQFPNYSSELNVNALLLGDSALYLCASSWQGVASGEQFFGPGTRLTVL.

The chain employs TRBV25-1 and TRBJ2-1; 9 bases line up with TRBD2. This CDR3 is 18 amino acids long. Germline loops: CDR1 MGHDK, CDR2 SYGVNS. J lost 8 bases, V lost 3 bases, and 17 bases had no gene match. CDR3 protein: CASSDPAKLAGFRDEQFF. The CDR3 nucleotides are TGTGCCAGCAGTGATCCCGCTAAACTAGCGGGTTTTAGGGATGAGCAGTTCTTC.

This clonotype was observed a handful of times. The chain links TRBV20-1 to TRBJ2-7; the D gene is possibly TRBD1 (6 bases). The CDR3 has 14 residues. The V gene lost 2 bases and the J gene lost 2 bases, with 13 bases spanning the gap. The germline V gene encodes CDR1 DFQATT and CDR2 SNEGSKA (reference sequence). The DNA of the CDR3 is TGCAGTGCTAGAAGGGGGTCTAGCCCCTACGAGCAGTACTTC. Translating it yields CSARRGSSPYEQYF.

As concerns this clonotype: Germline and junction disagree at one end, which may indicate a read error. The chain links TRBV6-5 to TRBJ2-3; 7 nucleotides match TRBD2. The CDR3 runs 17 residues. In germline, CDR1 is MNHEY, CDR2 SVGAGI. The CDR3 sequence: CASSYARLAASTNTQYF. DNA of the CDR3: TGTGCCAGCAGTTACGCCCGACTAGCAGCTAGCACAAATACGCAGTATTTT.

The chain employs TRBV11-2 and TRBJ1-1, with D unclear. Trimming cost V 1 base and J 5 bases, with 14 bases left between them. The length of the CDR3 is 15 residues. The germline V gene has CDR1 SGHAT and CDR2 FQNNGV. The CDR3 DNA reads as TGTGCCAGCAGCTTAGGTCAGGTTAGGCGGACTGAAGCTTTCTTT. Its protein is CASSLGQVRRTEAFF.

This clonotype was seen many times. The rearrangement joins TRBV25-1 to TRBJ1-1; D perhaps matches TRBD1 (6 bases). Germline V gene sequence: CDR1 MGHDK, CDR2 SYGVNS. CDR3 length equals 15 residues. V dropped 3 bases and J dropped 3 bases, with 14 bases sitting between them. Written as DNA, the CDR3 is TGTGCCAGCAGTGAGGGCAGGGGAGGGTACACTGAAGCTTTCTTT. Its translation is CASSEGRGGYTEAFF.

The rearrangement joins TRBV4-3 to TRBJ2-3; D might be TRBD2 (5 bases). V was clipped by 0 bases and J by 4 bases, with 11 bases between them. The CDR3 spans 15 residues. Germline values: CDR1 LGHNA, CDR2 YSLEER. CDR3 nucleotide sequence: TGCGCCAGCAGCCAAGACAGAGGGCCCTCAGATACGCAGTATTTT. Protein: CASSQDRGPSDTQYF.

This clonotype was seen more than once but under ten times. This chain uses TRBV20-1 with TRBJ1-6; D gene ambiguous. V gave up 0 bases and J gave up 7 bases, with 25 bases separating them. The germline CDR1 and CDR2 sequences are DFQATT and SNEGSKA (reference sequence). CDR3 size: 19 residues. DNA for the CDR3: TGCAGTGCTAGAGATATAGCAGCCACTGGTCCTATGCGGAATTCACCCCTCCACTTT. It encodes CSARDIAATGPMRNSPLHF.

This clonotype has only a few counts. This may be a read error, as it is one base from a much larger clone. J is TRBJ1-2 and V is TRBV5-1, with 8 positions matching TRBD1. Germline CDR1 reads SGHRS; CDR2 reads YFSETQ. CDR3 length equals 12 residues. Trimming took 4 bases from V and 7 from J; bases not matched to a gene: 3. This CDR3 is CASSQDRAGYTF. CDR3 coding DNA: TGCGCCAGCAGCCAGGACAGGGCTGGCTACACCTTC.

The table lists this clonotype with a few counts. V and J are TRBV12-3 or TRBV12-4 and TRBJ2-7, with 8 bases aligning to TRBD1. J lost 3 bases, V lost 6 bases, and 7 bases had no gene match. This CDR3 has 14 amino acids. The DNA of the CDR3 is TGTGCCAGCAGACCACAGGGGGGCCACTACGAGCAGTACTTC. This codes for CASRPQGGHYEQYF.

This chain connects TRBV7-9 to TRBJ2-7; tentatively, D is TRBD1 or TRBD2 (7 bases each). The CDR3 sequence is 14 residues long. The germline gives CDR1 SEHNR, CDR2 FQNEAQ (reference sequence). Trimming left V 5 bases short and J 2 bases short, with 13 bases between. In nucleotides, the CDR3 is TGTGCCAGCAGCATCAGGGGGGGTGCCTACGAGCAGTACTTC. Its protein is CASSIRGGAYEQYF. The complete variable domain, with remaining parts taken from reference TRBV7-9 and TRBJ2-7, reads DTGVSQNPRHKITKRGQNVTFRCDPISEHNRLYWYRQTLGQGPEFLTYFQNEAQLEKSRLLSDRFSAERPKGSFSTLEIQRTEQGDSAMYLCASSIRGGAYEQYFGPGTRLTVT.

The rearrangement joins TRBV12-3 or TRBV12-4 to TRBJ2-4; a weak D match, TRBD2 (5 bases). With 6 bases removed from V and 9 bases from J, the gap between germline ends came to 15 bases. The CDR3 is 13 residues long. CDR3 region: CASSAGRRSIQYF. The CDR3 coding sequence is TGTGCCAGCAGCGCGGGCCGCCGGAGCATTCAGTACTTC.

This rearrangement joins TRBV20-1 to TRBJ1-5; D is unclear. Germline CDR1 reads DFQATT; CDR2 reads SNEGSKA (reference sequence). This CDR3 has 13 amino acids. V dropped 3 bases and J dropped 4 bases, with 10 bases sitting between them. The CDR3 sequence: CSARELGNQPQHF. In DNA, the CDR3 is TGCAGTGCTAGGGAGTTGGGGAATCAGCCCCAGCATTTT.

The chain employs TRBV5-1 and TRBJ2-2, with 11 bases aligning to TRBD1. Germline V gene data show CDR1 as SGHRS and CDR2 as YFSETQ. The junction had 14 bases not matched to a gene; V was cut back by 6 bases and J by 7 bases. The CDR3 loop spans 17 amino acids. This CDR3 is CASTMIGTGGLFGELFF. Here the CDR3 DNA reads TGCGCCAGCACCATGATAGGGACAGGGGGACTGTTCGGGGAGCTGTTTTTT.

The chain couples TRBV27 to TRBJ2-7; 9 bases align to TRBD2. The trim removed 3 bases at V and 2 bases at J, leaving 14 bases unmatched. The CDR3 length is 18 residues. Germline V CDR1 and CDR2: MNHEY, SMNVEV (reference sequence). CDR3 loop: CASSFRVIKREDTYEQYF. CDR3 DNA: TGTGCCAGCAGTTTTAGAGTGATTAAGCGGGAGGATACCTACGAGCAGTACTTC.

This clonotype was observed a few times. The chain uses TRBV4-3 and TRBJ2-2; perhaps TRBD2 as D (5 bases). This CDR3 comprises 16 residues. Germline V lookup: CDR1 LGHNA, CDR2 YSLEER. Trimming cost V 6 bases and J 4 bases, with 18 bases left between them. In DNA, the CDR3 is TGCGCCAGCAGTACCACTAGTCTGGCGGTCACCGGGGAGCTGTTTTTT. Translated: CASSTTSLAVTGELFF.